These 23 T cell receptor beta chains originate from one sample sequenced in a study of long-term antiretroviral therapy in people with HIV. It was version v3.0 of the immunoSEQ assay that was run at survey level. Sequencing was performed with immunoSEQ multiplex PCR; in TCRdb, only in-frame clones are kept and a portion is missing. The sample contains fewer than 40,000 clones, roughly 83% of which appear only once. This specimen consisted of unsorted PBMCs, obtained 1.9 years after starting antiretroviral therapy. All receptors come from a man between 18 and 29 years old with HIV.

The rearrangement uses TRBV5-1 and TRBJ2-5, with 11 positions matching TRBD1. V lost 4 bases, J lost 5 bases, and 7 bases stayed unmatched. Germline-derived CDR1 and CDR2 are SGHRS and YFSETQ. CDR3 length: 15 amino acids. The DNA of the CDR3 is TGCGCCAGCAGCCGCTCCGGGACAGGGGGGGAGACCCAGTACTTC. Amino acids: CASSRSGTGGETQYF.

The chain combines TRBV12-5 with TRBJ2-2; TRBD1 is a possible D gene (5 bases). The germline V and J ends were trimmed by 6 bases and 6 bases, with 14 bases remaining between them. The CDR3 spans 14 residues. The germline CDR1 and CDR2 sequences are LGHNT and FRNRAP. The DNA of the CDR3 is TGTGCTAGTGGGCAGACAGAGACCCCCGGGGAGCTGTTTTTT. Its protein is CASGQTETPGELFF.

This clone was observed a few times. This chain uses TRBV28 with TRBJ2-7; 8 bases are a match to TRBD1. CDR3 length equals 15 residues. Germline lookup yields CDR1 MDHEN and CDR2 SYDVKM. V was clipped by 8 bases and J by 2 bases; unmatched bases: 11. The DNA for the CDR3 is TGTGCCAGCTCGGCAGGGGGCCGGTTGGCCTACGAGCAGTACGTC. Protein product: CASSAGGRLAYEQYV.

The chain couples TRBV28 to TRBJ2-3, with a tentative D call TRBD2 (7 bases). Germline V gene lookup returns CDR1 MDHEN and CDR2 SYDVKM. Trimming removed 11 bases at V and 0 bases at J, with 15 bases between. There are 14 residues in the CDR3. The CDR3 DNA sequence: TGTGCCGGGCGGGGGCCCTATAGCACAGATACGCAGTATTTT. Its translation: CAGRGPYSTDTQYF.

CDR3: CASSYRETQLGGYTF. CDR3 coding DNA: TGTGCCAGCAGTTACCGGGAAACACAACTCGGTGGCTACACCTTC. This chain joins TRBV6-5 and TRBJ1-2; D is unclear. Germline V lookup: CDR1 MNHEY, CDR2 SVGAGI. The CDR3 loop spans 15 amino acids. V was pared by 2 bases and J by 7 bases, with 17 bases between.

The chain couples TRBV7-9 to TRBJ2-5, with D perhaps being TRBD1 or TRBD2 (5 bases each). Germline V gives CDR1 SEHNR, CDR2 FQNEAQ (reference sequence). V shed 4 bases and J shed 5 bases, with 17 bases lying between them. CDR3 size: 15 residues. The CDR3 nucleotides read TGTGCCAGCAGCTCAATGTCTCGGGGCAGGGAGACCCAGTACTTC. This sequence encodes CASSSMSRGRETQYF.

This clone was recorded only once. CDR3 amino acids: CASSIPNRYSYEQYV. CDR3 coding DNA: TGTGCCAGTAGTATCCCTAATAGATACTCCTACGAGCAGTACGTC. The V and J genes are TRBV19 and TRBJ2-7; D uncertain. Trimming removed 3 bases from V and 0 bases from J, with 12 bases in between. CDR1 and CDR2 (germline): LNHDA, SQIVND (reference sequence). There are 15 residues in the CDR3.

The chain joins TRBV28 to TRBJ1-5; D is unresolved. The germline V gene encodes CDR1 MDHEN and CDR2 SYDVKM. The CDR3 covers 17 residues. Trimming pared 3 bases from V and 0 bases from J, leaving 15 bases between. CDR3 sequence reads: CASSFSTFIYSNQPQHF. The CDR3 DNA follows: TGTGCCAGCAGTTTTAGTACATTCATTTATAGCAATCAGCCCCAGCATTTT.

The chain employs TRBV5-6 and TRBJ1-6; the D is unclear. Germline V gene sequence: CDR1 SGHDT, CDR2 YYEEEE. Trimming left V 0 bases short and J 9 bases short, with 19 bases between. The CDR3 is 17 residues long. For the CDR3, the DNA is TGTGCCAGCAGCTTGGTTGGAGCGAGGGCGGGTGGTTCACCCCTCCACTTT. It encodes CASSLVGARAGGSPLHF.

CDR3 protein: CASRRGQNTEAFF. For the CDR3, the DNA is TGTGCCAGCCGAAGAGGACAAAACACTGAAGCTTTCTTT. V usage is TRBV6-1 and J usage is TRBJ1-1, with a possible D match to TRBD1 (5 bases). The CDR3 has 13 amino acids. Germline V CDR1 and CDR2: MNHNS, SASEGT. The V and J ends lost 8 bases and 2 bases respectively, with 12 bases between them.

This clone was detected only a few times. This chain links TRBV25-1 with TRBJ1-5; D is unresolved. Germline CDR1 MGHDK, CDR2 SYGVNS. V shed 5 bases and J shed 0 bases, with 11 bases lying between them. There are 15 residues in the CDR3. CDR3 in DNA: TGTGCCAGCAGTCCGGGTCAGAATAGCAATCAGCCCCAGCATTTT. Translated, it gives CASSPGQNSNQPQHF.

The table lists this clone with a count of one. This chain links TRBV18 with TRBJ1-3, with D possibly matching TRBD1 (5 bases). Germline V lookup: CDR1 KGHSH, CDR2 LQKENI. The CDR3 length is 15 residues. V was trimmed by 4 bases and J by 0 bases, leaving 10 bases between them. The CDR3 sequence is CASSLQGSSGNTIYF. The CDR3 nucleotides are TGTGCCAGCTCACTCCAGGGCAGCTCTGGAAACACCATATATTTT.

This clone was seen a handful of times. In nucleotides, the CDR3 is TGCGCCAGCCGGGACCAAGAAGGCTACGAGCAGTACGTC. This codes for CASRDQEGYEQYV. The chain has TRBV10-2 and TRBJ2-7, with D perhaps being TRBD1 or TRBD2 (5 bases each). Between the trimmed V and J ends, which lost 8 bases and 3 bases, there was a span of 14 bases. Looked up from germline, CDR1 is WSHSY and CDR2 is SAAADI. The CDR3 contains 13 residues.

The chain recombines TRBV6-1 with TRBJ2-1, with D tentatively TRBD1 or TRBD2 (5 bases each). The CDR3 has 14 residues. The ends were cut back, 6 bases at V and 6 bases at J, with 15 bases in the middle. CDR1 and CDR2 (germline): MNHNS, SASEGT. CDR3 sequence reads: CASRKELGTNEQFF. The CDR3 DNA follows: TGTGCCAGCAGGAAAGAGTTGGGGACCAATGAGCAGTTCTTC.

The chain employs TRBV7-2 and TRBJ2-3; 13 bases fit TRBD2. V trimming: 1 base; J trimming: 1 base; junction bases outside the gene matches: 5. CDR1 is SGHTA, CDR2 FQGNSA, per germline. CDR3 length: 18 amino acids. CDR3 region: CASSLVWTSGGRTDTQYF. In nucleotides, the CDR3 is TGTGCCAGCAGCTTAGTGTGGACTAGCGGGGGCCGCACAGATACGCAGTATTTT. Complete variable domain (other parts from reference TRBV7-2 and TRBJ2-3): GAGVSQSPSNKVTEKGKDVELRCDPISGHTALYWYRQSLGQGLEFLIYFQGNSAPDKSGLPSDRFSAERTGGSVSTLTIQRTQQEDSAVYLCASSLVWTSGGRTDTQYFGPGTRLTVL.

This chain uses TRBV7-9 with TRBJ1-1; D remains ambiguous. This CDR3 spans 14 amino acids. V lost 5 bases and J 0 bases, leaving 10 bases between the germline ends. Germline loops: CDR1 SEHNR, CDR2 FQNEAQ (reference sequence). Here the CDR3 reads CASSPPSLNTEAFF. For the CDR3, the DNA is TGTGCCAGCAGCCCACCCTCTTTGAACACTGAAGCTTTCTTT.

The chain couples TRBV6-5 to TRBJ1-2; 8 bases agree with TRBD1. Trimming cost V 8 bases and J 4 bases; bases outside gene matches: 6. This CDR3 comprises 13 residues. Germline V lookup: CDR1 MNHEY, CDR2 SVGAGI. DNA for the CDR3: TGTGCCAGCGGCCGACAGGGGCCCTATGGCTACACCTTC. Translated: CASGRQGPYGYTF.

The chain recombines TRBV7-2 with TRBJ2-2; TRBD2 matches 9 bases. Trimming at V came to 0 bases and at J to 6 bases, leaving 11 bases not matched to a gene. The CDR3 has 18 amino acids. Germline V lookup: CDR1 SGHTA, CDR2 FQGNSA. CDR3 sequence: CASSLATISSGGSGELFF. DNA of the CDR3: TGTGCCAGCAGCTTAGCGACCATCTCCAGCGGGGGGTCCGGGGAGCTGTTTTTT.

The chain links TRBV2 to TRBJ1-4; 11 nucleotides match TRBD1. Losses at the gene ends were 7 bases for V and 8 bases for J; bases not matched to a gene: 3. This CDR3 is built from 13 residues. Germline CDR1 is SNHLY and CDR2 is FYNNEI. Here the CDR3 DNA reads TGTGCCAGCACGGGACAGGGGGGGGAAAAACTGTTTTTT. This gives the protein CASTGQGGEKLFF.

This chain's CDR3 is CASSLEVATYEQYF. The CDR3, as DNA: TGTGCCAGCAGCTTAGAGGTCGCTACCTACGAGCAGTACTTC. The rearrangement links TRBV7-6 to TRBJ2-7; the D is unclear. The germline V gene encodes CDR1 SGHVS and CDR2 FNYEAQ. The length of the CDR3 is 14 residues. Trimming shortened V by 1 base and J by 2 bases, and 9 bases separated the two germline ends.

V gene TRBV28 combines with J gene TRBJ2-1, with 9 nucleotides matching TRBD1. V was pared by 5 bases and J by 10 bases, with 12 bases of the junction left unmatched. Germline loops: CDR1 MDHEN, CDR2 SYDVKM. This CDR3 comprises 15 residues. CDR3 sequence: CASSTPGQGSGEQFF. CDR3 DNA sequence: TGTGCCAGCAGTACCCCGGGACAGGGTTCCGGGGAGCAGTTCTTC.

The V gene is TRBV6-5, the J gene TRBJ2-5; D is unclear. Deletions cut 2 bases from V and 7 bases from J, with 2 bases between. Germline V gene data show CDR1 as MNHEY and CDR2 as SVGAGI. The CDR3 spans 10 residues. The CDR3 is CASSYPTQYF. In nucleotides, the CDR3 is TGTGCCAGCAGTTACCCGACCCAGTACTTC.

This clone has only a few counts. The chain joins TRBV7-9 to TRBJ1-2; TRBD1 agrees at 12 bases. After removal of 5 bases from V and 5 bases from J, the junction contained 6 bases not matched to a gene. The CDR3 consists of 15 residues. Germline V gene data show CDR1 as SEHNR and CDR2 as FQNEAQ (reference sequence). The CDR3 is CASSPRDRGPYGYTF. The CDR3 nucleotides are TGTGCCAGCAGCCCCCGGGACAGGGGGCCATATGGCTACACCTTC.